The T cell receptor beta chain under discussion was sequenced for a study of T cell repertoires in cytomegalovirus infection. TCRdb itself ran the reads through MiXCR, one entry per CDR3 protein. The repertoire holds around 450,000 distinct CDR3 sequences, with 25% to 40% as singletons. Material for sequencing was PBMCs. This receptor was obtained from a human donor in good health (CMV status not recorded). Some clones in this sample may be carry-over from other donors' samples.

The CDR3 spells CSARRTGIYEQYF. The DNA of the CDR3 is TGCAGTGCTCGCCGGACAGGAATTTACGAGCAGTACTTC. J is TRBJ2-7 and V is TRBV20-1, with TRBD1 matching 7 bases. V dropped 5 bases and J dropped 4; count of bases not matched to a gene: 8. The CDR3 has 13 amino acids. Germline V gene lookup returns CDR1 DFQATT and CDR2 SNEGSKA (reference sequence).